This TCR beta chain was recovered during a study of CD8+ T cells in alopecia areata. Findings of the study overall: In lesional scalp, particularly from alopecia totalis/universalis, clonality was higher than in normal scalp.

Cell sorting was performed on pooled cutaneous lymph node cells with CD4, CD8alpha, NKG2D, NKG2ACE and other markers. RNA was extracted and reverse transcribed into cDNA as the sequencing template. The data were produced by immunoSEQ multiplex PCR, yet TCRdb's version contains in-frame clones alone and is incomplete. The sample shows about 270,000 clones, none of them appearing just once. This CDR3 contains 13 residues. The germline V gene encodes CDR1 NNHNN and CDR2 SYGAGS (reference sequence). V was pared by 0 bases and J by 4 bases, with 4 bases between. In its sample, this clone was seen a few times. Antigen specificity is unknown. The genes and germline here are from mouse. The read ends 4 residues before the CDR3 terminus; that terminus is restored from the germline J gene. Other DNA sequences from this sample encode an identical CDR3 as well.

The chain recombines TRBV13-2 with TRBJ2-2; D gene uncertain. The sequenced material came from CD4+ T cells sorted from a lymph node. The sequence derives from a C3H/HeJ mouse with alopecia areata. Strain MHC haplotype: H2-k. Incomplete CDR3 DNA: TGTGCCAGCGGTGATGAAGGCACCGGG. Translation gives CASGDEGTG. The entire CDR3 protein reads CASGDEGTGQLYF.